These 7 T cell receptor beta chains share one sample of origin, sequenced in a study of blood T cell repertoires in COVID-19. Assay used: immunoSEQ multiplex PCR; TCRdb lists only in-frame clones, some missing. The top ten hold about 40% of the sample, which has 100,000 to 150,000 clones, approximately 81% seen once. Sequencing was carried out using peripheral blood. The receptors derive from a man aged 35 to 55 with active or convalescent COVID-19.

The rearrangement uses TRBV6-6 and TRBJ2-3; TRBD1 aligns across 9 bases. The V and J ends lost 2 bases and 4 bases, in that order; junction bases with no gene match: 4. The CDR3 extends over 15 amino acids. Germline values: CDR1 MNHNY, CDR2 SVGAGI (reference sequence). The CDR3 region is CASSYTGDRADTQYF. DNA for the CDR3: TGTGCCAGCAGTTACACGGGGGACAGGGCAGATACGCAGTATTTT.

The V and J genes are TRBV19 and TRBJ1-5; 10 bases map to TRBD1. CDR3 size: 15 residues. The V and J ends lost 2 bases and 7 bases, in that order; junction bases with no gene match: 5. Germline CDR1 reads LNHDA; CDR2 reads SQIVND (reference sequence). The CDR3, as DNA: TGTGCCAGTAGTATATCAGCGGGACAGGGGCAGCCCCAGCATTTT. It translates to CASSISAGQGQPQHF. Supplemented by reference TRBV19 and TRBJ1-5, the full variable domain reads DGGITQSPKYLFRKEGQNVTLSCEQNLNHDAMYWYRQDPGQGLRLIYYSQIVNDFQKGDIAEGYSVSREKKESFPLTVTSAQKNPTAFYLCASSISAGQGQPQHFGDGTRLSIL.

This clone was counted only a few times. This rearrangement joins TRBV2 to TRBJ1-1, with 8 positions matching TRBD1. In germline, CDR1 is SNHLY, CDR2 FYNNEI. The V and J ends lost 2 bases and 7 bases, in that order; junction bases with no gene match: 9. This CDR3 has 15 amino acids. The CDR3 spells CASSETNRGIGEAFF. CDR3 nucleotides: TGTGCCAGCAGTGAAACCAACAGGGGGATTGGTGAAGCTTTCTTT.

This chain joins TRBV11-3 and TRBJ1-4; 7 bases align to TRBD1. The V gene's germline CDR1 is SGHNT and CDR2 YENEEA. V shed 3 bases, J shed 4 bases, and the junction held 5 bases outside the gene matches. The CDR3 sequence is 15 residues long. CDR3 sequence reads: CASSFDRVDNEKLFF. The DNA of the CDR3 is TGTGCCAGCAGCTTCGACAGGGTGGATAATGAAAAACTGTTTTTT.

The chain joins TRBV5-5 to TRBJ1-2; TRBD1 matches 9 bases. This CDR3 spans 13 amino acids. V lost 4 bases and J lost 5; bases outside the gene matches: 3. Looked up from germline, CDR1 is SGHKS and CDR2 is YYEKEE (reference sequence). CDR3 DNA sequence: TGTGCCAGCAGCCGGGACAGGGTTTATGGCTACACCTTC. Translation gives CASSRDRVYGYTF. Full variable domain (outside the CDR3, taken from reference TRBV5-5 and TRBJ1-2): DAGVTQSPTHLIKTRGQQVTLRCSPISGHKSVSWYQQVLGQGPQFIFQYYEKEERGRGNFPDRFSARQFPNYSSELNVNALLLGDSALYLCASSRDRVYGYTFGSGTRLTVV.

The chain couples TRBV3-1 (or the pseudogene TRBV3-2) to TRBJ2-2; a weak D match, TRBD1 (6 bases). The CDR3 contains 14 residues. Germline V gene lookup returns CDR1 LGHDT and CDR2 YNNKEL (reference sequence). Trimming stripped 4 bases from V and 4 bases from J, with 10 bases between. The CDR3 loop is CASSLGQITGELFF. The CDR3 DNA sequence: TGTGCCAGCAGCCTTGGACAGATCACCGGGGAGCTGTTTTTT.

The J gene is TRBJ1-1, the V gene TRBV14, with D possibly being TRBD1 (5 bases). V was pared by 2 bases and J by 5 bases, with 15 bases between. The CDR3 spans 15 residues. Germline CDR1 and CDR2: SGHDN and FVKESK. The CDR3 region has the DNA TGTGCCAGCAGCCAATGGGGCGGGGAAGGGACTGAAGCTTTCTTT. Translated, it gives CASSQWGGEGTEAFF.